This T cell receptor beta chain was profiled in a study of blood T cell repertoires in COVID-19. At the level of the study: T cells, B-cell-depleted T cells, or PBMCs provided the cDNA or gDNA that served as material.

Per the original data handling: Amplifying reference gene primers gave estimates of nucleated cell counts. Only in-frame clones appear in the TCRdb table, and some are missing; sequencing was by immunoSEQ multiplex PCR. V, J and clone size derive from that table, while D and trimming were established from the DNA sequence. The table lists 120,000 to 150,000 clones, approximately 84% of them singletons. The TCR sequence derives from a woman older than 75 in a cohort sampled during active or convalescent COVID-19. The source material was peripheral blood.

CDR3 nucleotide sequence: TGTGCCAGTAGTATTGGGCAGAATTCACCCCTCCACTTT. This sequence encodes CASSIGQNSPLHF. The chain recombines TRBV19 with TRBJ1-6; D remains unclear. Germline CDR1 and CDR2: LNHDA and SQIVND (reference sequence). CDR3 length: 13 amino acids. The germline V and J ends were trimmed by 3 bases and 7 bases, with 7 bases remaining between them.